The source of this T cell receptor (beta chain) is a study of T cells after yellow fever vaccination. This clonotype showed up just a few times. Per the germline V gene, CDR1 is SGHTA and CDR2 is FQGTGA. Trimming stripped 2 bases from V and 4 bases from J, with 12 bases between. CDR3 length: 16 amino acids. Template switching by 5'RACE produced TCR cDNA, adding a universal primer site and UMIs. MiXCR was run by TCRdb on the 5' RACE reads, yielding one entry per CDR3 protein. Of more than 450,000 distinct CDR3 sequences in the sample, about a fifth were seen once. The rearrangement joins TRBV7-3 to TRBJ1-6; TRBD1 might be the D (6 bases). The sequence was collected from a man in his late teens or twenties who received the YFV17D yellow fever vaccine. The starting material was PBMCs, obtained more than 20 days after the first yellow fever vaccination. For the CDR3, the DNA is TGTGCCAGCAGCTTACAGGGGCTGGATTATAATTCACCCCTCCACTTT. It yields the protein CASSLQGLDYNSPLHF. The whole variable domain, remainder taken from reference TRBV7-3 and TRBJ1-6, is GAGVSQTPSNKVTEKGKYVELRCDPISGHTALYWYRQSLGQGPEFLIYFQGTGAADDSGLPNDRFFAVRPEGSVSTLKIQRTERGDSAVYLCASSLQGLDYNSPLHFGNGTRLTVT.